The TCR beta chain described here comes from a study of T-cell memory formation after mild COVID-19. CDR3 size: 16 residues. In germline, CDR1 is LGHDT, CDR2 YNNKEL (reference sequence). Trimming took 4 bases from V and 4 from J; bases not matched to a gene: 8. General observations from the study: CD4+ contracting clones were found mainly in CM and EM, and CD8+ ones in EMRA.

TCRdb re-called the 5' RACE reads with MiXCR, one entry per CDR3 protein. The data show approximately 150,000 distinct CDR3 sequences, approximately 14% seen once. Comments on this clonotype: Antigen: not known.

The V call is TRBV3-1, the J call TRBJ2-5; 11 nucleotides align to TRBD1. This clonotype was sampled from an adult woman who had mild COVID-19 (a few samples of this study predate the infection). Cell type and time point are not known. The specimen sequenced was PBMCs or a T cell subset sorted from them (not recorded which). CDR3 sequence: CASSPGQGALPETQYF. DNA for the CDR3: TGTGCCAGCAGCCCCGGACAGGGGGCGCTTCCAGAGACCCAGTACTTC.